These 17 T cell receptor beta chains were sequenced from one sample in a study of T cell responses to AZD1222 COVID-19 vaccine. Here immunoSEQ multiplex PCR was the method, and the copy in TCRdb shows in-frame clones only, minus some. Seen here are 140,000 or so clones, approximately 85% observed once, and the top ten hold about 5%. The material was peripheral blood, obtained 28 days after the second dose of the MenACWY control vaccine. The receptors were sampled from an adult who received the MenACWY meningococcal vaccine as a control.

This chain links TRBV9 with TRBJ2-5; tentatively, D is TRBD1 (5 bases). The CDR3 covers 15 residues. Germline CDR1 is SGDLS and CDR2 is YYNGEE. The V gene lost 3 bases and the J gene lost 2 bases, with 14 bases spanning the gap. The CDR3 loop is CASSAMEGAQETQYF. The DNA of the CDR3 is TGTGCCAGCAGCGCCATGGAAGGGGCACAAGAGACCCAGTACTTC.

This chain connects TRBV11-3 to TRBJ1-2; unclear D gene. The germline V gene encodes CDR1 SGHNT and CDR2 YENEEA. Trimming cost V 1 base and J 2 bases, with 17 bases left between them. The CDR3 runs to 17 residues. CDR3 region: CASSLAPPGGSNYGYTF. The CDR3 DNA follows: TGTGCCAGCAGCTTAGCTCCCCCGGGAGGTTCCAACTATGGCTACACCTTC.

This clone was picked up one time. The chain couples TRBV9 to TRBJ2-3, with D perhaps TRBD2 (6 bases). Looked up from germline, CDR1 is SGDLS and CDR2 is YYNGEE. This CDR3 region has 16 residues. The ends were cut back, 0 bases at V and 4 bases at J, with 15 bases in the middle. CDR3 sequence (DNA): TGTGCCAGCAGCGTAGTGAGTTCACTAGCCGCAGATACGCAGTATTTT. It translates to CASSVVSSLAADTQYF.

The chain combines TRBV29-1 with TRBJ1-1, with 7 bases matching TRBD1. Trimming took 3 bases from V and 8 from J; bases not matched to a gene: 3. Per the germline V gene, CDR1 is SQVTM and CDR2 is ANQGSEA. The CDR3 totals 11 residues. The CDR3: CSVDLGQEAFF. The CDR3 region has the DNA TGCAGCGTTGATCTGGGACAGGAAGCTTTCTTT. Full variable domain (rest looked up from reference TRBV29-1 and TRBJ1-1): SAVISQKPSRDICQRGTSLTIQCQVDSQVTMMFWYRQQPGQSLTLIATANQGSEATYESGFVIDKFPISRPNLTFSTLTVSNMSPEDSSIYLCSVDLGQEAFFGQGTRLTVV.

The V call is TRBV10-3, the J call TRBJ1-2, with D maybe TRBD1 (6 bases). The germline V gene encodes CDR1 ENHRY and CDR2 SYGVKD. V dropped 6 bases and J dropped 4 bases, with 15 bases sitting between them. CDR3 size: 14 residues. For the CDR3, the DNA is TGTGCCATCAGGACGGGGGGGCTGGGCTATGGCTACACCTTC. Translated: CAIRTGGLGYGYTF.

With regard to this clone: Other DNA sequences in this sample translate to the same CDR3. The J gene is TRBJ2-7, the V gene TRBV6-2 or TRBV6-3; D not resolved. The ends were cut back, 2 bases at V and 0 bases at J, with 8 bases in the middle. CDR3 length equals 14 residues. Germline V gene lookup returns CDR1 MNHEY and CDR2 SVGEGT. The CDR3 DNA sequence: TGTGCCAGCAGTTACCCGGACCACTCCTACGAGCAGTACTTC. Its protein product is CASSYPDHSYEQYF.

In regard to this clone: This CDR3 is also generated by other DNA sequences in the sample. This sequence joins TRBV29-1 and TRBJ2-6, with a tentative D call TRBD2 (5 bases). Deletions cut 5 bases from V and 1 base from J, with 9 bases between. Germline V gene sequence: CDR1 SQVTM, CDR2 ANQGSEA. The CDR3 has 14 residues. In DNA, the CDR3 is TGCAGCGTTCGAGGGATATCTGGGGCCAACGTCCTGACTTTC. It specifies CSVRGISGANVLTF.

V gene TRBV7-2 combines with J gene TRBJ1-1; D gene uncertain. The germline V gene encodes CDR1 SGHTA and CDR2 FQGNSA. V was clipped by 5 bases and J by 5 bases, with 21 bases between them. The CDR3 totals 16 residues. CDR3 sequence (DNA): TGTGCCAGCAGCCAAGAGGGTCCAGGCCGCGGGACTGAAGCTTTCTTT. Amino acids: CASSQEGPGRGTEAFF.

This chain connects TRBV6-5 to TRBJ2-4; the D is unclear. The V and J ends lost 6 bases and 4 bases respectively, with 13 bases between them. Germline CDR1 MNHEY, CDR2 SVGAGI. This CDR3 has 14 residues. The CDR3 sequence: CASSLQRQKNIQYF. CDR3 in DNA: TGTGCCAGCAGCTTACAGCGCCAAAAAAACATTCAGTACTTC.

This clone was seen more than once but under ten times. The chain has TRBV6-1 and TRBJ1-4, with D unresolved. V was trimmed by 0 bases and J by 7 bases, leaving 12 bases between them. The germline V gene has CDR1 MNHNS and CDR2 SASEGT. CDR3 length equals 15 residues. Here the CDR3 reads CASSEARGQGEKLFF. The CDR3 DNA reads as TGTGCCAGCAGTGAAGCGCGTGGGCAAGGTGAAAAACTGTTTTTT.

The chain carries TRBV3-1 (or the pseudogene TRBV3-2) and TRBJ1-1; tentatively, D is TRBD1 (6 bases). Germline values: CDR1 LGHDT, CDR2 YNNKEL (reference sequence). Trimming shortened V by 6 bases and J by 4 bases, and 12 bases separated the two germline ends. The CDR3 is 13 amino acids. In DNA, the CDR3 is TGTGCCAGCAGTCCAGGGGTGAGCACTGAAGCTTTCTTT. Its protein product is CASSPGVSTEAFF.

This sequence joins TRBV4-3 and TRBJ2-7; 8 nucleotides agree with TRBD2. This CDR3 has 17 residues. Germline V gene data show CDR1 as LGHNA and CDR2 as YSLEER. The J segment lost 5 bases and the V segment lost 0 bases, leaving 12 bases of the junction unmatched. CDR3 sequence (DNA): TGCGCCAGCAGCCAAGATTCTCGGAGCGGGAGATCCAACGAGCAGTACTTC. It specifies CASSQDSRSGRSNEQYF.

The chain combines TRBV19 with TRBJ1-1; D call uncertain. There are 13 residues in the CDR3. Between the trimmed V and J ends, which lost 3 bases and 3 bases, there was a span of 8 bases. CDR1 is LNHDA, CDR2 SQIVND, per germline (reference sequence). CDR3 DNA sequence: TGTGCCAGTAGTATCGTGGGGTACACTGAAGCTTTCTTT. Residues: CASSIVGYTEAFF.

The rearrangement joins TRBV9 to TRBJ1-4; perhaps TRBD1 as D (6 bases). This CDR3 has 17 amino acids. Germline CDR1 reads SGDLS; CDR2 reads YYNGEE. V shed 4 bases and J shed 0 bases, with 16 bases lying between them. CDR3 coding DNA: TGTGCCAGCAGCCCTGGTTGGGGGCTTGCAACTAATGAAAAACTGTTTTTT. Translating it yields CASSPGWGLATNEKLFF.

The chain employs TRBV19 and TRBJ2-7; 7 positions agree with TRBD2. V lost 5 bases and J lost 2; bases outside the gene matches: 6. There are 14 residues in the CDR3. CDR1 LNHDA and CDR2 SQIVND come from the germline V gene (reference sequence). CDR3 bases: TGTGCCAGTAGTTCGGCTAGCGGAGCCTACGAGCAGTACTTC. As protein: CASSSASGAYEQYF. Filled out from reference TRBV19 and TRBJ2-7, the complete variable domain reads DGGITQSPKYLFRKEGQNVTLSCEQNLNHDAMYWYRQDPGQGLRLIYYSQIVNDFQKGDIAEGYSVSREKKESFPLTVTSAQKNPTAFYLCASSSASGAYEQYFGPGTRLTVT.

This clone was picked up one time. V gene TRBV7-2 combines with J gene TRBJ2-3; 8 nucleotides agree with TRBD1. The CDR3 has 19 amino acids. From germline, CDR1 is SGHTA and CDR2 FQGNSA. The J segment lost 4 bases and the V segment lost 2 bases, leaving 17 bases of the junction unmatched. CDR3 in DNA: TGTGCCAGCAGCTTATACTATCTACCCCCGGGACAGGCTTCAGATACGCAGTATTTT. Protein sequence: CASSLYYLPPGQASDTQYF.

The CDR3 loop is CASTTVGGTYNSPLHF. The CDR3 bases are TGTGCCAGCACTACTGTGGGCGGAACCTATAATTCACCCCTCCACTTT. The rearrangement uses TRBV28 and TRBJ1-6, with D unresolved. CDR3 size: 16 residues. V gave up 7 bases and J gave up 2 bases, with 15 bases separating them. Per the germline V gene, CDR1 is MDHEN and CDR2 is SYDVKM.